The entry below describes one TCR beta chain. Germline-derived CDR1 and CDR2 are GTSNPN and SVGIG (reference sequence). Trimming cost V 1 base and J 3 bases; bases outside gene matches: 7. This CDR3 contains 16 residues. This sample stems from a study of blood T cell repertoires in COVID-19. This table comes from immunoSEQ multiplex PCR, and its TCRdb copy is limited to in-frame clones, with some not included. The sample lists roughly 500,000 clones, 75% to 90% occurring once. The sample was PBMCs or T cells enriched from blood (not recorded which). The rearrangement joins TRBV30 to TRBJ2-2, with 8 bases that match TRBD1. This TCR derives from an older woman who had recovered from COVID-19. This CDR3 is CAWSGTGGYYTGELFF. In DNA form, the CDR3 reads TGTGCCTGGAGTGGAACAGGGGGTTATTACACCGGGGAGCTGTTTTTT.